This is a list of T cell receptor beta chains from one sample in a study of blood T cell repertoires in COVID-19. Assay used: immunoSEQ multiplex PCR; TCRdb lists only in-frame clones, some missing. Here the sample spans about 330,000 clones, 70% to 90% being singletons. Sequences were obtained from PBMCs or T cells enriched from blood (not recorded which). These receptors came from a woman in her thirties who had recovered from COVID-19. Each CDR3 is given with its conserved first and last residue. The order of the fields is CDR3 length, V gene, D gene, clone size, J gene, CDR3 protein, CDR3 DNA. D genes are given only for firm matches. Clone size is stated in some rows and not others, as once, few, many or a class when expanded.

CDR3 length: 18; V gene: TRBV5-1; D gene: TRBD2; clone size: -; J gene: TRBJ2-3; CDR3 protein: CASSPSASGGASTDTQYF; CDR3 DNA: TGCGCCAGCAGCCCGTCGGCTAGCGGGGGGGCTAGCACAGATACGCAGTATTTT
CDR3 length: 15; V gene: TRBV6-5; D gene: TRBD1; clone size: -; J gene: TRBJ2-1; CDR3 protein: CASSYLSAGGNEQFF; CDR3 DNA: TGTGCCAGCAGTTACCTCTCGGCAGGGGGCAATGAGCAGTTCTTC
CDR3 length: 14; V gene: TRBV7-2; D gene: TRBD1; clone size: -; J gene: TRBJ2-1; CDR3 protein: CASSHGTENNEQFF; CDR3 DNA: TGTGCCAGCAGCCACGGGACAGAGAACAATGAGCAGTTCTTC
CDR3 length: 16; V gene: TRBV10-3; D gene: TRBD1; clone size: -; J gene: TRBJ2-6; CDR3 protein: CAISGDRGGGANVLTF; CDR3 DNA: TGTGCCATCAGTGGGGACAGGGGAGGTGGGGCCAACGTCCTGACTTTC
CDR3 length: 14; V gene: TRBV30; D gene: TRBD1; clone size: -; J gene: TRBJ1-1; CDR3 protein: CAWSVRDRGVEAFF; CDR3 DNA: TGTGCCTGGAGTGTACGAGACAGGGGTGTTGAAGCTTTCTTT
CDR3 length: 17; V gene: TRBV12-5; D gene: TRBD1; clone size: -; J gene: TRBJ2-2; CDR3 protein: CASGLVIQGANTGELFF; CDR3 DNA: TGTGCTAGTGGTTTGGTCATACAGGGGGCAAACACCGGGGAGCTGTTTTTT
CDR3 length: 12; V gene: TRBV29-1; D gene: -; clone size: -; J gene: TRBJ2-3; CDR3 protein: CSARTGTDTQYF; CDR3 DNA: TGCAGCGCTCGCACAGGGACAGATACGCAGTATTTT
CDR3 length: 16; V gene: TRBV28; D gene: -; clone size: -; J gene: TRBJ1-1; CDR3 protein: CASNPGGWRGNTEAFF; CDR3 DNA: TGTGCCAGCAACCCCGGGGGGTGGCGGGGGAACACTGAAGCTTTCTTT
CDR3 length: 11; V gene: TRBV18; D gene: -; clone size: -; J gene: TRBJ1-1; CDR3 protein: CASSGETEAFF; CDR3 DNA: TGTGCCAGCTCAGGGGAGACTGAAGCTTTCTTT
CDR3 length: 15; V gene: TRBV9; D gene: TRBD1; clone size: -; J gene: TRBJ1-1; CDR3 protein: CASSPWTGMGTEAFF; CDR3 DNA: TGTGCCAGCAGCCCCTGGACAGGGATGGGCACTGAAGCTTTCTTT
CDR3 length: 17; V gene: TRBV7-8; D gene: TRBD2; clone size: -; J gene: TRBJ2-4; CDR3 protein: CASSLTSGGMGKNIQYF; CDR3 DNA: TGTGCCAGCAGCTTAACTAGCGGGGGGATGGGCAAAAACATTCAGTACTTC
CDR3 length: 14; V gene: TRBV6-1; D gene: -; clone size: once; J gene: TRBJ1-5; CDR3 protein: CASSDRVGNQPQHF; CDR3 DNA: TGTGCCAGCAGTGACAGGGTGGGCAATCAGCCCCAGCATTTT
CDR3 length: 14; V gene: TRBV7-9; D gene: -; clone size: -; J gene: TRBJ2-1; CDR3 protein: CASSLGYGYNEQFF; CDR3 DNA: TGTGCCAGCAGCTTAGGTTACGGGTACAATGAGCAGTTCTTC
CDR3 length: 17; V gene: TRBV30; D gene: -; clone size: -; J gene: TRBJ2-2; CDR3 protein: CAWSFPHSGKNTGELFF; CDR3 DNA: TGTGCCTGGAGTTTCCCCCATTCGGGAAAGAACACCGGGGAGCTGTTTTTT
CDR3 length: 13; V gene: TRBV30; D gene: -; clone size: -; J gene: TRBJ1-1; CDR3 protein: CAWSGEMNTEAFF; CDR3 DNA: TGTGCCTGGAGTGGAGAAATGAACACTGAAGCTTTCTTT
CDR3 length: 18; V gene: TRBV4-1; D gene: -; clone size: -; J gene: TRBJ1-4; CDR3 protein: CASSQESLGLVTNEKLFF; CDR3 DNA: TGCGCCAGCAGCCAAGAGAGCCTGGGCCTTGTAACTAATGAAAAACTGTTTTTT
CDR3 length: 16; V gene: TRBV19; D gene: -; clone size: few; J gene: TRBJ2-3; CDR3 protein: CASSIRSRGSTDTQYF; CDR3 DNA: TGTGCCAGTAGTATTCGAAGCAGGGGAAGCACAGATACGCAGTATTTT
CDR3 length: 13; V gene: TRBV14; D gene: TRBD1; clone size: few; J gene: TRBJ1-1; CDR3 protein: CASSPWTGSEAFF; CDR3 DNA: TGTGCCAGCAGCCCGTGGACAGGGTCTGAAGCTTTCTTT
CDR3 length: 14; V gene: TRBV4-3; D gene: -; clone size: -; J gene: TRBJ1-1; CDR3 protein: CASSQPGSGTEAFF; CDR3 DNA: TGCGCCAGCAGCCAACCCGGGTCGGGCACTGAAGCTTTCTTT
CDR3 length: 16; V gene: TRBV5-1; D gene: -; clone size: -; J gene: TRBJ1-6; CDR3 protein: CASKGGASSYNSPLHF; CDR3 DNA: TGCGCCAGCAAAGGGGGGGCAAGCTCCTATAATTCACCCCTCCACTTT
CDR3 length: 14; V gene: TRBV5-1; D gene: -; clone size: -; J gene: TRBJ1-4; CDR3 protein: CASSPQGLGEKLFF; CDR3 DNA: TGCGCCAGCAGCCCCCAGGGTCTGGGTGAAAAACTGTTTTTT
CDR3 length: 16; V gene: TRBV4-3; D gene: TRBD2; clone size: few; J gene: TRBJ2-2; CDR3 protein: CASSQIRTSGGGELFF; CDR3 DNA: TGCGCCAGCAGCCAAATAAGAACTAGCGGGGGCGGGGAGCTGTTTTTT
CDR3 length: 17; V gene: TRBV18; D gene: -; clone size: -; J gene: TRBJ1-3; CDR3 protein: CASSPFVRTETGNTIYF; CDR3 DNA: TGTGCCAGCTCACCGTTTGTCCGGACAGAGACTGGAAACACCATATATTTT
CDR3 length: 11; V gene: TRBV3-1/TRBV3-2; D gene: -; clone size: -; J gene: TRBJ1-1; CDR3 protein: CASTRGTEAFF; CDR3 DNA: TGTGCCAGCACCCGCGGCACTGAAGCTTTCTTT
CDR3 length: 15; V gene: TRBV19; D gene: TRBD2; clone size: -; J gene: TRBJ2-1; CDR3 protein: CASSIGGGSYNEQFF; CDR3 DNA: TGTGCCAGTAGTATTGGGGGGGGTTCCTACAATGAGCAGTTCTTC
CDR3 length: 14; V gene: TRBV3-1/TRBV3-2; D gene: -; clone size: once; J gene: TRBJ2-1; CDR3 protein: CASSRQGLSSEQFF; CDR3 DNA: TGTGCCAGCAGCCGCCAGGGGCTCTCGAGCGAGCAGTTCTTC
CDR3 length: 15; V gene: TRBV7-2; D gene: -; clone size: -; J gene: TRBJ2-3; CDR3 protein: CASSTQVSGTDTQYF; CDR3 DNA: TGTGCCAGCAGCACACAGGTCTCGGGCACAGATACGCAGTATTTT
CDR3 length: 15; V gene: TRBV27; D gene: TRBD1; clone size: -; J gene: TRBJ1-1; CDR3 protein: CASSSQYRGRTEAFF; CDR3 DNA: TGTGCCAGCAGTTCGCAATACAGGGGTAGAACTGAAGCTTTCTTT
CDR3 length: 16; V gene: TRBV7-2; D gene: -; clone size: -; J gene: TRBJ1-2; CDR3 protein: CASSLGGRGTNYGYTF; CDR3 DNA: TGTGCCAGCAGCTTAGGCGGTCGGGGGACTAACTATGGCTACACCTTC
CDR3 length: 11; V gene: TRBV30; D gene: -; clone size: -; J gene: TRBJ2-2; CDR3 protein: CGQGNTGELFF; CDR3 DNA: TGTGGGCAGGGCAACACCGGGGAGCTGTTTTTT
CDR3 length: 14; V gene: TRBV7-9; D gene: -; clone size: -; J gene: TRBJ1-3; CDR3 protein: CASSFGSSGNTIYF; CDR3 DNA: TGTGCCAGCAGCTTCGGTAGCTCTGGAAACACCATATATTTT
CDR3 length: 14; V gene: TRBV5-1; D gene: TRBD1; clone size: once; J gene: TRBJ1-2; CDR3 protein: CASSSGQGSGGYTF; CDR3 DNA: TGCGCCAGCAGCTCGGGACAGGGATCCGGCGGCTACACCTTC